These 13 T cell receptor beta chains came from one sample sequenced in a study of low-dose radiotherapy and immunotherapy resistance in tumors. Priming of first-strand cDNA relied on TRAV- and TRBV-specific primers (covering alpha and beta chains). With a constant-region primer and a V-primer adapter, TCRs were subjected to 20 to 25 PCR cycles of amplification. TCRdb analysed the reads with MiXCR anew, one entry per CDR3 protein. The sample records about 7,300 distinct CDR3 sequences, roughly 88% being singletons. The receptors shown here come from a human donor with advanced metastatic prostate, ovarian, gallbladder or colorectal cancer (not recorded which). This table probably holds off-target reads from a library built for another chain.

The genes are TRBV6-8 and TRBJ2-7; D ambiguous. Germline CDR1 is MNHGY and CDR2 is SAAAGT. V was trimmed by 2 bases and J by 5 bases, leaving 16 bases between them. The CDR3 runs to 15 residues. CDR3 in amino acids: CASSYARRTFDEQYF. The CDR3 DNA is TGTGCCAGCAGTTACGCACGACGGACCTTTGACGAGCAGTACTTC.

The V gene is TRBV2, the J gene TRBJ2-1; TRBD2 matches at 8 bases. The germline gives CDR1 SNHLY, CDR2 FYNNEI. With V trimmed by 7 bases and J by 6 bases, 11 bases remained unmatched. The CDR3 has 15 residues. The CDR3 here is CASTLVAGGGNEQFF. DNA of the CDR3: TGTGCCAGCACCCTCGTGGCGGGGGGAGGCAATGAGCAGTTCTTC. Looking up the rest from reference TRBV2 and TRBJ2-1 gives the full variable domain: EPEVTQTPSHQVTQMGQEVILRCVPISNHLYFYWYRQILGQKVEFLVSFYNNEISEKSEIFDDQFSVERPDGSNFTLKIRSTKLEDSAMYFCASTLVAGGGNEQFFGPGTRLTVL.

This clonotype showed up just a few times. The genes are TRBV19 and TRBJ1-4; a weak D match, TRBD1 (6 bases). This CDR3 region has 17 residues. Germline loops: CDR1 LNHDA, CDR2 SQIVND (reference sequence). The V end was cut by 4 bases, the J end by 15 bases, with 30 bases between. The CDR3 loop is CASSTPPADSTLPMVFF. The CDR3 region has the DNA TGTGCCAGTAGTACGCCGCCGGCGGACAGTACCCTACCAATGGTGTTTTTT.

In this sample, this clonotype turned up once. The chain is built from TRBV12-3 or TRBV12-4 and TRBJ2-1, with TRBD1 as a possible D gene (6 bases). CDR3 length equals 16 residues. V lost 6 bases to trimming and J lost 2 bases, with 17 bases between them. DNA of the CDR3: TGTGCCAGCAGAGCCGGACAGCACCTAACCTACAATGAGCAGTTCTTC. Its protein product is CASRAGQHLTYNEQFF.

The V call is TRBV19, the J call TRBJ1-5; 7 bases are a match to TRBD1. The germline V gene has CDR1 LNHDA and CDR2 SQIVND (reference sequence). This CDR3 region has 14 residues. The trim removed 6 bases at V and 5 bases at J, leaving 7 bases unmatched. The DNA of the CDR3 is TGTGCCAGTAGGTTCACAGGGGTTCATCAGCCCCAGCATTTT. Its protein product is CASRFTGVHQPQHF.

The chain carries TRBV3-1 and TRBJ2-1; D assignment may be TRBD1 or TRBD2 (5 bases each). The CDR3 has 14 residues. CDR1 LGHDT and CDR2 YNNKEL come from the germline V gene (reference sequence). V shed 1 base and J shed 3 bases, with 7 bases lying between them. Here the CDR3 DNA reads TGTGCCAGCAGCCAAGGGGGGAGCTACAATGAGCAGTTCTTC. Protein product: CASSQGGSYNEQFF.

The V gene is TRBV6-5, the J gene TRBJ2-2; a weak D match, TRBD2 (7 bases). Trimming took 5 bases from V and 5 from J, leaving 15 bases between them. CDR1 and CDR2 from the germline V gene are MNHEY and SVGAGI. The CDR3 is made up of 15 amino acids. CDR3 sequence reads: CASSPVGGLTGELFF. The CDR3, as DNA: TGTGCCAGCAGTCCCGTCGGGGGGCTGACCGGGGAGCTGTTTTTT.

CDR3 residues: CASDRDRDNSPLHF. The CDR3 nucleotides are TGTGCCAGCGACCGGGACAGGGACAATTCACCCCTCCACTTT. The chain combines TRBV6-2 or TRBV6-3 with TRBJ1-6, with 9 bases that match TRBD1. The CDR3 consists of 14 residues. V was clipped by 8 bases and J by 7 bases; unmatched bases: 6. Germline loops: CDR1 MNHEY, CDR2 SVGEGT.

This clonotype has just a few counts. The chain joins TRBV12-3 or TRBV12-4 to TRBJ1-5, with D uncertain. The V and J ends lost 7 bases and 4 bases respectively, with 20 bases between them. The CDR3 has 16 amino acids. In DNA, the CDR3 is TGTGCCAGCACCTCGGCTAGCAACCGGGGTAATCAGCCCCAGCATTTT. Translating gives CASTSASNRGNQPQHF.

This clonotype was seen just once. This rearrangement joins TRBV7-1 to TRBJ2-5; TRBD2 might be the D (6 bases). TRBV7-1 is an ORF; its function is uncertain. CDR3 length: 14 amino acids. V lost 3 bases and J 4 bases, leaving 12 bases between the germline ends. DNA of the CDR3: TGTGCCAGCAGCTCGACGGGGGATAGAGAGACCCAGTACTTC. Its translation: CASSSTGDRETQYF.

This sequence joins TRBV5-1 and TRBJ1-6; a weak D match, TRBD1 (6 bases). Deletions cut 4 bases from V and 7 bases from J, with 21 bases between. CDR1 and CDR2 from the germline V gene are SGHRS and YFSETQ. This CDR3 region has 17 residues. In DNA form, the CDR3 reads TGCGCCAGCAGCCGCACGCGACCGGACAGAGCAAATTCACCCCTCCACTTT. Protein sequence: CASSRTRPDRANSPLHF.

This clonotype was counted between two and nine times. CDR3 bases: TGTGCCACCAGCGAAGACAGGGCCTTCTATGGCTACACCTTC. Translated, it gives CATSEDRAFYGYTF. The rearrangement links TRBV15 to TRBJ1-2; 7 nucleotides agree with TRBD1. V was pared by 5 bases and J by 4 bases, with 7 bases of the junction left unmatched. Germline V gene lookup returns CDR1 LNHNV and CDR2 YYDKDF (reference sequence). This CDR3 has 14 amino acids.

This clonotype was seen only once. The chain has TRBV20-1 and TRBJ2-1; weak D call: TRBD2 (7 bases). The CDR3 is 14 residues long. CDR1 is DFQATT, CDR2 SNEGSKA, per germline (reference sequence). Between the trimmed V and J ends, which lost 1 base and 7 bases, there was a span of 14 bases. The CDR3 DNA reads as TGCAGTGCTAGAGGGGGGGGCGAGAGTAATGAGCAGTTCTTC. Residues: CSARGGGESNEQFF.